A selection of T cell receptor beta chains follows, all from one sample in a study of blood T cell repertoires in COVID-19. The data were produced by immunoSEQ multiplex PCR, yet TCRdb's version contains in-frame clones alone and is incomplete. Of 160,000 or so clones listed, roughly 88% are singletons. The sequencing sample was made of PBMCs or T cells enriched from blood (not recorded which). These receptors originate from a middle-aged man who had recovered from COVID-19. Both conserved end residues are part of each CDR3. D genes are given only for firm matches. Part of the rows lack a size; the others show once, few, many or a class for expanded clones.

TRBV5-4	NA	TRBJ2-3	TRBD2	CASSWEGISGGTDTQYF	TGTGCCAGCAGCTGGGAGGGGATAAGCGGGGGCACAGATACGCAGTATTTT
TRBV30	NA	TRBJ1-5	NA	CAWSVPGQSNQPQHF	TGTGCCTGGAGTGTACCTGGACAGAGCAATCAGCCCCAGCATTTT
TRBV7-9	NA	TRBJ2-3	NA	CASSRGDHSTDTQYF	TGTGCCAGCAGCCGCGGGGACCATAGCACAGATACGCAGTATTTT
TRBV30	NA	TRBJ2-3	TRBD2	CAWSPWGLAGGSTDTQYF	TGTGCCTGGAGTCCTTGGGGACTAGCGGGGGGTAGCACAGATACGCAGTATTTT
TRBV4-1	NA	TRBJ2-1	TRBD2	CASSQGLAGGYEQFF	TGCGCCAGCAGCCAAGGACTAGCGGGGGGGTATGAGCAGTTCTTC
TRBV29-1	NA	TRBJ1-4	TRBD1	CSVAGGSTNEKLFF	TGCAGCGTTGCAGGGGGTTCAACTAATGAAAAACTGTTTTTT
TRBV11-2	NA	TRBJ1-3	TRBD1	CASSPTGVPGNTIYF	TGTGCCAGCAGCCCGACAGGGGTTCCTGGAAACACCATATATTTT
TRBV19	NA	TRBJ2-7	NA	CASSTVQGNEQYF	TGTGCCAGTAGTACTGTACAGGGAAACGAGCAGTACTTC
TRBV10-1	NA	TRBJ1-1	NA	CASSGDLTEAFF	TGCGCCAGCAGCGGGGACTTGACTGAAGCTTTCTTT
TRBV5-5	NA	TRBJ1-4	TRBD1	CASSKYRGLGEKLFF	TGTGCCAGCAGCAAATACAGGGGGCTGGGGGAAAAACTGTTTTTT
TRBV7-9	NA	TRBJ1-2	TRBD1	CASSPHGQGHGYTF	TGTGCCAGCAGCCCGCACGGACAGGGACATGGCTACACCTTC
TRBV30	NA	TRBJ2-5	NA	CAWRGVGETQYF	TGTGCCTGGAGGGGAGTGGGGGAGACCCAGTACTTC
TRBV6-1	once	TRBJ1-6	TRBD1	CASSEGQVHNSPLHF	TGTGCCAGCAGTGAGGGACAGGTCCATAATTCACCCCTCCACTTT
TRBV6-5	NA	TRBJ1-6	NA	CASSYESGNSPLHF	TGTGCCAGCAGTTATGAATCAGGGAATTCACCCCTCCACTTT
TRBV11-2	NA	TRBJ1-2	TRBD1	CASSPRTGLGYGYTF	TGTGCCAGCAGCCCTAGGACAGGGTTAGGCTATGGCTACACCTTC
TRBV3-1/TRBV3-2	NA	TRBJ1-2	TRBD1	CASSQRDRVVNYGYTF	TGTGCCAGCAGCCAACGCGACAGGGTGGTTAACTATGGCTACACCTTC
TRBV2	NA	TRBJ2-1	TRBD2	CASRQAGESSYNEQFF	TGTGCCAGCCGCCAAGCGGGGGAGAGCTCCTACAATGAGCAGTTCTTC
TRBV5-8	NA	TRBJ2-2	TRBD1	CASSLGQGNTGELFF	TGTGCCAGCAGCTTGGGACAGGGGAACACCGGGGAGCTGTTTTTT
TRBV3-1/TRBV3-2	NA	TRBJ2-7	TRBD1	CASSSRDRGRHEQYF	TGTGCCAGCAGCTCACGGGACAGGGGGCGTCACGAGCAGTACTTC
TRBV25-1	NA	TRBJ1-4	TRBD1	CASSEGTGGLEKLFF	TGTGCCAGCAGTGAAGGGACAGGGGGCCTTGAAAAACTGTTTTTT
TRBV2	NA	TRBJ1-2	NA	CASSEVGGHNGYTF	TGTGCCAGCAGTGAGGTAGGGGGACATAACGGCTACACCTTC
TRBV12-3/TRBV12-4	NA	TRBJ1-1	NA	CASSPEFGEAFF	TGTGCCAGCAGTCCCGAGTTTGGTGAAGCTTTCTTT
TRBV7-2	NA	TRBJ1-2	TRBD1	CASSKGQGETRGYTF	TGTGCCAGCAGCAAAGGACAGGGGGAGACGAGAGGCTACACCTTC
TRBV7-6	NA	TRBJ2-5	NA	CASSGLATLGRETQYF	TGTGCCAGCAGTGGGTTAGCGACACTTGGCAGAGAGACCCAGTACTTC
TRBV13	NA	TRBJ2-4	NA	CASSLAVTTKNIQYF	TGTGCCAGCAGCTTAGCGGTTACCACCAAAAACATTCAGTACTTC
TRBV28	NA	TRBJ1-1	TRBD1	CASSLSGGAEAFF	TGTGCCAGCAGTTTATCAGGGGGCGCTGAAGCTTTCTTT
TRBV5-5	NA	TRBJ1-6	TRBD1	CASSTRTGAYNSPLHF	TGTGCCAGCAGCACGAGGACAGGAGCATATAATTCACCCCTCCACTTT
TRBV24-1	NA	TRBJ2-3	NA	CATSETGVKGDTQYF	TGTGCCACCAGTGAAACGGGGGTAAAGGGAGATACGCAGTATTTT
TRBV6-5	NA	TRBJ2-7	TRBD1	CASSYEGQGANEQYF	TGTGCCAGCAGTTATGAAGGACAGGGGGCCAACGAGCAGTACTTC
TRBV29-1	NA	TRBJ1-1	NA	CSVFGVEGAFF	TGCAGCGTTTTTGGGGTGGAGGGAGCTTTCTTT
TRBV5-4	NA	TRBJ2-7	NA	CASSRPPPPSEQYF	TGTGCCAGCAGTCGGCCCCCTCCCCCTAGCGAGCAGTACTTC
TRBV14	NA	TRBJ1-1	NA	CASSQEGGDVRTEAFF	TGTGCCAGCAGCCAAGAAGGCGGGGACGTGAGGACTGAAGCTTTCTTT
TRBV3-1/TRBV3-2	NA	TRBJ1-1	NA	CASSQVGVNTEAFF	TGTGCCAGCAGCCAAGTGGGAGTGAACACTGAAGCTTTCTTT
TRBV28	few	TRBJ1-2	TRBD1	CASSVTGNYGYTF	TGTGCCAGCAGCGTGACAGGGAACTATGGCTACACCTTC
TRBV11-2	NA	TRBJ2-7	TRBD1	CASSQTGTGVGEQYF	TGTGCCAGCAGCCAAACCGGGACAGGGGTGGGGGAGCAGTACTTC
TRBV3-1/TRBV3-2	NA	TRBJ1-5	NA	CASSQGRQGRTQPQHF	TGTGCCAGCAGCCAAGGTCGGCAGGGAAGGACTCAGCCCCAGCATTTT
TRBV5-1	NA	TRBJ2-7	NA	CASSLERRDRGSYEQYF	TGCGCCAGCAGCTTGGAACGGCGGGACAGAGGATCCTACGAGCAGTACTTC
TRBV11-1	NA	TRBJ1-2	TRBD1	CASSLPDRDGYTF	TGTGCCAGCAGCCTCCCGGACAGGGATGGCTACACCTTC
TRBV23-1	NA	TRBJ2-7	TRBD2	CASSQGREGEQYF	TGCGCCAGCAGTCAGGGAAGGGAGGGCGAGCAGTACTTC
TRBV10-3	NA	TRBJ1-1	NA	CAIRQGLNTEAFF	TGTGCCATCAGACAGGGCTTGAACACTGAAGCTTTCTTT
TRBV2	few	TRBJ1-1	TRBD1	CASSAAGGVGTEAFF	TGTGCCAGCAGTGCGGCAGGGGGCGTCGGGACTGAAGCTTTCTTT
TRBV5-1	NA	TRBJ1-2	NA	CASSLEFGARDYGYTF	TGCGCCAGCAGTCTCGAATTTGGGGCACGAGACTATGGCTACACCTTC
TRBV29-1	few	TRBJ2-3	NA	CSVVGLGTDTQYF	TGCAGCGTTGTGGGCTTGGGCACAGATACGCAGTATTTT
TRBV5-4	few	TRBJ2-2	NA	CASSLGLENTGELFF	TGTGCCAGCAGCTTGGGGCTAGAGAACACCGGGGAGCTGTTTTTT